This T cell receptor beta chain was found in a study of T cells in Graves' hyperthyroidism and ophthalmopathy (dated by TCRdb to about 2019). Regarding the research as a whole: A discovery cohort of roughly 100 patients, 43 with Graves' ophthalmopathy and 55 to 60 with stable Graves' hyperthyroidism, was used to find distinguishing TCR V-J signatures. Whether ophthalmopathy could be predicted prospectively was tested in an independent validation cohort made up of approximately 19 hyperthyroidism patients plus 17 patients who later progressed to ophthalmopathy. The approximately 100 discovery patients were divided at random into training and test sets in a 7:3 ratio. The study also compared thyroid tissue and blood T-cell repertoires from a handful of Graves' hyperthyroidism patients. After blood sampling, hyperthyroidism patients were treated with methimazole at a starting dose of 30 mg daily, and ophthalmopathy patients were treated with high-dose intravenous methylprednisolone. The paper describes TCR Vbeta CDR3 sequencing of 135 peripheral blood samples, made up of 43 ophthalmopathy patients, some 80 hyperthyroidism patients and 17 progressor patients.

What the authors observed across the whole study: A model built on a 13 V-J signature distinguished ophthalmopathy from stable hyperthyroidism, reaching about 89% sensitivity and about 81% specificity in cross-validation and 80%/75% in testing. In validation, the model predicted progression to ophthalmopathy a median of approximately 6.6 months before onset, with about 64% sensitivity and just under 75% specificity. No statistical method was used to fix the sample size in advance, and group allocation was not hidden from the investigators. Blood samples also contained most of the expanded thyroid clonotypes (frequency above 0.001), which suggests that blood repertoires may reflect thyroid immune responses.

TCR beta CDR3 regions were amplified from RNA transcripts. A first-round RT-PCR of the TCR CDR3 used the HTBI primer set with the Qiagen OneStep RT-PCR kit. The libraries were constructed in a second round of multiplex PCR and then size-selected and purified. Libraries were sequenced paired-end with 100 bp reads on an Illumina HiSeq2000. Regarding the original processing steps: SOAPnuke was used to process the raw data, removing reads that contained adapters or uncalled bases, had a mean Phred below 15, or lacked an exact match to the constant primer or identifier. COPE v1.2.5 was used to merge the high-quality paired reads, and each unique nucleotide sequence was defined as a clonotype. Clonotypes were aligned to IMGT TRBV, TRBD and TRBJ reference segments using MiTCR v1.1. Only V-J combinations with frequency above 0.0001, covering about 99% of repertoires, were analysed. A TCS score was defined as the ratio of F50 (clonal expansion) to E x V (chaos), with BLOSUM62-based TCRdist applied between CDR3 peptides within each V-J. Welch's t-statistics and random forest reduced 514 V-J features to about 13, which were used in a naive Bayes classifier (R e1071). Thyroid-blood repertoire similarity was quantified with the Morisita-Horn index. TCRdb reran the public reads through fastp at Q25 and MiXCR, keeping productive beta chains. Identical CDR3 proteins give one entry, which carries the most common genes and DNA. V and J calls and clone size were set by TCRdb, not the authors. The sample table shows about 610,000 distinct CDR3 sequences, and roughly 50% are seen once. The top ten constitute more than 7% of the sample.

V has 7 bases trimmed and J has 0 bases trimmed; junction bases matching no gene number 10. Including cysteine and phenylalanine, the CDR3 has 18 amino acids. Only CDR3 DNA remains: 54 bases, in frame from the first base. The CDR1 and CDR2 encoded by the germline V gene (reference sequence) are SEHNR and FQNEAQ. Of note for this clonotype: Its antigen is currently not known. The input lacks base qualities; no much larger clone sits a single base away.

A patient counted as having stable Graves' hyperthyroidism if no progression to ophthalmopathy occurred over 18 months of follow-up. Hyperthyroidism patients were newly diagnosed, with disease duration under 2 months, and aged 18 to 65 years. Exclusion was applied to patients with uncontrolled infections, other autoimmune diseases, pregnancy or lactation. Diagnoses were based on clinical symptoms, serum thyroxine and TRAb, thyroid ultrasound and orbital computed tomography. Total RNA was extracted with Trizol reagent, and quality was checked on an Agilent 2100 Bioanalyzer. The sequence derives from a woman under 30 with Graves' hyperthyroidism. Material: peripheral blood or thyroid tissue (not recorded which). The rearranged segments are TRBV7-9 and TRBJ2-6, and 9 junction bases match TRBD1. The nucleotide sequence reads TGTGCCAGCAATCCAGGGGGGACAGGGCTCTCTGGGGCCAACGTCCTGACTTTC. This encodes CASNPGGTGLSGANVLTF.